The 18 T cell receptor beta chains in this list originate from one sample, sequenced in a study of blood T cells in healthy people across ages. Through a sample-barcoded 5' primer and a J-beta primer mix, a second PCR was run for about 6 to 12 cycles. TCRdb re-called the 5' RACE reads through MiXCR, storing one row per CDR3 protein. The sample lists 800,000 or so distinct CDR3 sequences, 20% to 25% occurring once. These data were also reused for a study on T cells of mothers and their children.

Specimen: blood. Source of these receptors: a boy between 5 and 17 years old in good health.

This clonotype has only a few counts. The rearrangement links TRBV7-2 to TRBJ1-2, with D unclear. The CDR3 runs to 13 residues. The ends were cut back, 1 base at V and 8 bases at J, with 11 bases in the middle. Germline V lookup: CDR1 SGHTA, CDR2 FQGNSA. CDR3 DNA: TGTGCCAGCAGCTTAGTACAGCCTGGAGGCTACACCTTC. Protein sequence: CASSLVQPGGYTF.

CDR3 in amino acids: CASSEGTTRRNNEQFF. CDR3 bases: TGTGCCAGCAGTGAAGGCACCACACGGAGGAACAATGAGCAGTTCTTC. This chain uses TRBV6-1 with TRBJ2-1; D is possibly TRBD2 (5 bases). The V end lost 1 base, the J end lost 5 bases, and 15 bases lay between the germline ends. The CDR3 has 16 amino acids. Per the germline V gene, CDR1 is MNHNS and CDR2 is SASEGT.

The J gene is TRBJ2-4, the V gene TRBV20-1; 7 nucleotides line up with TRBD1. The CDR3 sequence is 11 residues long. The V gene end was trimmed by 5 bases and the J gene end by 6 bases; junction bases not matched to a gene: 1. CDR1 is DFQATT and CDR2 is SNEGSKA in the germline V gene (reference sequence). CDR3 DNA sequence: TGCAGTGCTGGGGACAGAAACATTCAGTACTTC. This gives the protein CSAGDRNIQYF.

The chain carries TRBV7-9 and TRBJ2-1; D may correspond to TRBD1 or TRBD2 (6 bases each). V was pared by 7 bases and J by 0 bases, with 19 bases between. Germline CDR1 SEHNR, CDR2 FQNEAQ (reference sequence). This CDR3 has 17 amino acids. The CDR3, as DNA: TGTGCCAGCATCCTGGCTAGTGGGGGGCCCTCCTACAATGAGCAGTTCTTC. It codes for CASILASGGPSYNEQFF. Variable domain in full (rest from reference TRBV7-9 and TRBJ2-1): DTGVSQNPRHKITKRGQNVTFRCDPISEHNRLYWYRQTLGQGPEFLTYFQNEAQLEKSRLLSDRFSAERPKGSFSTLEIQRTEQGDSAMYLCASILASGGPSYNEQFFGPGTRLTVL.

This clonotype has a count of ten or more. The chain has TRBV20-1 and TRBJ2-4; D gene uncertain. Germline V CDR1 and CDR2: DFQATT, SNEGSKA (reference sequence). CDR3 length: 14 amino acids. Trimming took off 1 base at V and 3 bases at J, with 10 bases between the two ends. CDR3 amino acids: CSARGSLGKNIQYF. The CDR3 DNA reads TGCAGTGCTAGAGGTAGCCTTGGCAAAAACATTCAGTACTTC.

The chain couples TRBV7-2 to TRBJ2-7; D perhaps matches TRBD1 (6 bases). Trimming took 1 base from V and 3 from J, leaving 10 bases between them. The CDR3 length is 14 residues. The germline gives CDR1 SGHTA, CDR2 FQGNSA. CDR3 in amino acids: CASSLVQGIYEQYF. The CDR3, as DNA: TGTGCCAGCAGCTTAGTGCAGGGGATCTACGAGCAGTACTTC.

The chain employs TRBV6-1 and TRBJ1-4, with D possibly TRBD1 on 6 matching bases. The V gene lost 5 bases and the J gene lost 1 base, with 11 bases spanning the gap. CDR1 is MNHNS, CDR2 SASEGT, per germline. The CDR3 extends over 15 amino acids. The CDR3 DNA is TGTGCCAGCAGTATAAACAGGGAAACTAATGAAAAACTGTTTTTT. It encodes CASSINRETNEKLFF.

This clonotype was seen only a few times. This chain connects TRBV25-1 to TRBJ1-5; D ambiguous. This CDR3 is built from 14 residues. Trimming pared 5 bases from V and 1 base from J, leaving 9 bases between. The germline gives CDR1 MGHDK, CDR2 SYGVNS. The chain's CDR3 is CASSPLLSNQPQHF. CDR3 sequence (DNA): TGTGCCAGCAGTCCTCTTTTGAGCAATCAGCCCCAGCATTTT.

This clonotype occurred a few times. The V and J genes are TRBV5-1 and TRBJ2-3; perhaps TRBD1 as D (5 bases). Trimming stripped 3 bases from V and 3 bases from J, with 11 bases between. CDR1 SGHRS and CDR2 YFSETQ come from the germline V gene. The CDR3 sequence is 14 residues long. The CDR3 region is CASSSSQGTDTQYF. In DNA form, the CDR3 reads TGCGCCAGCAGCTCCAGTCAGGGAACAGATACGCAGTATTTT.

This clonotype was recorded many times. The CDR3: CASSQYRNTEAFF. The CDR3 DNA follows: TGCGCCAGCAGCCAGTACCGGAACACTGAAGCTTTCTTT. The rearrangement links TRBV4-3 to TRBJ1-1; D uncertain. The CDR3 runs 13 residues. V lost 3 bases and J lost 1, with 6 bases in between. Germline CDR1 and CDR2: LGHNA and YSLEER.

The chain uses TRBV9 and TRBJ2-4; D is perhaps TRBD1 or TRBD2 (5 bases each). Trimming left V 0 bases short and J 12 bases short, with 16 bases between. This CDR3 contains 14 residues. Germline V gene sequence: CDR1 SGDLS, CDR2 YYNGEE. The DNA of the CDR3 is TGTGCCAGCAGCGTAGGGGGGAACGCCCCAGCTCAGTACTTC. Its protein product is CASSVGGNAPAQYF.

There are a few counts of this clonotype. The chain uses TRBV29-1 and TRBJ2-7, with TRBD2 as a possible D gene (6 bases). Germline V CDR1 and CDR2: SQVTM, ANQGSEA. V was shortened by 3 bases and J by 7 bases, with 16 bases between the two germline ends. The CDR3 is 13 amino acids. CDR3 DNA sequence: TGCAGCGTTGAGTCGAGGGACTCTCCGGAGCAGTACTTC. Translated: CSVESRDSPEQYF.

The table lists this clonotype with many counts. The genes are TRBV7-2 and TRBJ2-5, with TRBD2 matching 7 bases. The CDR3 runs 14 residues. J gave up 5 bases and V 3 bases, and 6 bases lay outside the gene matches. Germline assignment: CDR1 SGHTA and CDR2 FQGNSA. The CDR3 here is CASSFPGGRETQYF. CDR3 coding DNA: TGTGCCAGCAGCTTCCCCGGGGGGAGGGAGACCCAGTACTTC.

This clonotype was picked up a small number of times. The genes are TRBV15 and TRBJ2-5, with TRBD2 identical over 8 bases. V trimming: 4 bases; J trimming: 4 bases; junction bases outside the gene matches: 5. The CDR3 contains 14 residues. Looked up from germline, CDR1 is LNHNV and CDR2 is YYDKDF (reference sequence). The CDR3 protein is CATSNRAGGETQYF. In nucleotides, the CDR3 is TGTGCCACCAGCAATCGGGCGGGGGGAGAGACCCAGTACTTC.

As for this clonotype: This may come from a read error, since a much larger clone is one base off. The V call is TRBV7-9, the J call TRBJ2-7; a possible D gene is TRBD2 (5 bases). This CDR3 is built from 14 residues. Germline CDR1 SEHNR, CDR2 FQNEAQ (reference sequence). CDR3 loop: CACSLVRGADEQYF. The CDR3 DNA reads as TGTGCCTGCAGCTTAGTCCGGGGAGCAGACGAGCAGTACTTC.

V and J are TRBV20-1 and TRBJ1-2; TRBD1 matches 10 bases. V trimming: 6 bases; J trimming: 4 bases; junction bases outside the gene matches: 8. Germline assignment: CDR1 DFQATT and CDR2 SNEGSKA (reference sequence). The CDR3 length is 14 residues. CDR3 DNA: TGCAGTGCAACCGGGACAGGGGCACGCTATGGCTACACCTTC. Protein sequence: CSATGTGARYGYTF.

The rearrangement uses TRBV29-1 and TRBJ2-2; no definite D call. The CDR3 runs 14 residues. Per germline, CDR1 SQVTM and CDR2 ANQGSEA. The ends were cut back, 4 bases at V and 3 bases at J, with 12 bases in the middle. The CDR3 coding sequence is TGCAGCGTTGCTTGGTCGCTTGACACCGGGGAGCTGTTTTTT. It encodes CSVAWSLDTGELFF.

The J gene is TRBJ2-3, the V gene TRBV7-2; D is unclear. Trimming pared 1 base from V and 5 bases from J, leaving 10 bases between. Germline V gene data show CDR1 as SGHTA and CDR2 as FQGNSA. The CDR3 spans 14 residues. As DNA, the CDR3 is TGTGCCAGCAGCTTAGGGCCTTTGGAAGATACGCAGTATTTT. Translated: CASSLGPLEDTQYF.